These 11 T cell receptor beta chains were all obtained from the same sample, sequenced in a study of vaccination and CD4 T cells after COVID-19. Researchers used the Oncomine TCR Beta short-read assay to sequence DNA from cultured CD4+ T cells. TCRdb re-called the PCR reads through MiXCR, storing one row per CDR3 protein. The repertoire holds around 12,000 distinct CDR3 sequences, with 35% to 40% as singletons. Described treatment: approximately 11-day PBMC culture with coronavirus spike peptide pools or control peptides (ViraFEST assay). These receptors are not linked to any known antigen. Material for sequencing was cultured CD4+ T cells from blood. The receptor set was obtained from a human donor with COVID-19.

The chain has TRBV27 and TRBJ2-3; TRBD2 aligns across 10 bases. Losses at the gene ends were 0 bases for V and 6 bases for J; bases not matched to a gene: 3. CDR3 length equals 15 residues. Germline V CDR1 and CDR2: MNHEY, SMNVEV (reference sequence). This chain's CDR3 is CASSLSSGGGDTQYF. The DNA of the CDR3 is TGTGCCAGCAGTTTATCCAGCGGGGGGGGCGATACGCAGTATTTT.

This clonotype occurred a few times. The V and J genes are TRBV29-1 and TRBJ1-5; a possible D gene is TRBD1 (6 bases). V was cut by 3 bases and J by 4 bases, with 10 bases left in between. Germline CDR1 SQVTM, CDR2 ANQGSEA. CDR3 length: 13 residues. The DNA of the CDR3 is TGCAGCGTTGACGGGGGGCTTAATCAGCCCCAGCATTTT. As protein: CSVDGGLNQPQHF.

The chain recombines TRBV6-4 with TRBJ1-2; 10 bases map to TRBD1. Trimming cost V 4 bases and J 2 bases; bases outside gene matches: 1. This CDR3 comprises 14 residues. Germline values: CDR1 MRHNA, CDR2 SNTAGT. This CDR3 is CASSGGQGNYGYTF. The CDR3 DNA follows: TGTGCCAGCAGTGGGGGACAGGGGAACTATGGCTACACCTTC.

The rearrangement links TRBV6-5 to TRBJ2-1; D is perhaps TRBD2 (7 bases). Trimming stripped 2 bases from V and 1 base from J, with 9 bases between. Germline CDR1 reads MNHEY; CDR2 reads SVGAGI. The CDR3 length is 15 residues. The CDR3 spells CASSYRGASYNEQFF. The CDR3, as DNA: TGTGCCAGCAGTTACCGGGGGGCTTCCTACAATGAGCAGTTCTTC.

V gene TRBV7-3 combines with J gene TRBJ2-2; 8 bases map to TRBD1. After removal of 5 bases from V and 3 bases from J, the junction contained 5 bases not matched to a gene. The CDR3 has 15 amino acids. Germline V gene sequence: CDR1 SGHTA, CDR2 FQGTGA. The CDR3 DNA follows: TGTGCCAGCAGCCGGGACAGGACCGACACCGGGGAGCTGTTTTTT. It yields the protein CASSRDRTDTGELFF.

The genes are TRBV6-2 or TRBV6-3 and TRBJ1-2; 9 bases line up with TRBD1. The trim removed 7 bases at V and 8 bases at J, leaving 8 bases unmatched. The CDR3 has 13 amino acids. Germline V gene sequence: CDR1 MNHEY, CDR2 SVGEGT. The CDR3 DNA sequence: TGTGCCAGCACGGCACAGGGGGCCGGCGGCTACACCTTC. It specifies CASTAQGAGGYTF.

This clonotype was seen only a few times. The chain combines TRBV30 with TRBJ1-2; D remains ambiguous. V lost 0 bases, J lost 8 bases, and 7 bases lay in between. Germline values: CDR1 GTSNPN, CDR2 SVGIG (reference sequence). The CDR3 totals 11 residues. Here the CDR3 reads CAWSVSAGYTF. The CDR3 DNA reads TGTGCCTGGAGTGTAAGCGCAGGCTACACCTTC.

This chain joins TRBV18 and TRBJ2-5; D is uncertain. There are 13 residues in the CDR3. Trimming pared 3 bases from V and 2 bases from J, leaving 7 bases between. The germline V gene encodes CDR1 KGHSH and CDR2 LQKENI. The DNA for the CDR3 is TGTGCCAGCTCACCTGGGGTGCAAGAGACCCAGTACTTC. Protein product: CASSPGVQETQYF.

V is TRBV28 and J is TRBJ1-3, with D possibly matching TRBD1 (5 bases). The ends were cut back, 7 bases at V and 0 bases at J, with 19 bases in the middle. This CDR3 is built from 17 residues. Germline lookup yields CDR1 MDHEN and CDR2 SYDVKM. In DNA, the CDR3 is TGTGCCAGCACTCCTGCGGGGGGAAAGATCTCTGGAAACACCATATATTTT. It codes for CASTPAGGKISGNTIYF.

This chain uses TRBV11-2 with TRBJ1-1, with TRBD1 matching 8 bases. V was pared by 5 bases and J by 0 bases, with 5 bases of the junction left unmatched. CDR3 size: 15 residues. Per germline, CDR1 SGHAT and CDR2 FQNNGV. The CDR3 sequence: CASSPGQGMNTEAFF. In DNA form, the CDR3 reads TGTGCCAGCAGCCCCGGACAGGGCATGAACACTGAAGCTTTCTTT.

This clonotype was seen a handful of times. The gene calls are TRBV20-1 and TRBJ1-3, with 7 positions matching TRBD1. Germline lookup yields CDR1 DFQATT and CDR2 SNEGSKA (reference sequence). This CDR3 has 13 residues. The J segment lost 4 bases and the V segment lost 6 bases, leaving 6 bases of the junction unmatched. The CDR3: CSASDRSGNTIYF. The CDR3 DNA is TGCAGTGCGTCGGACAGGTCGGGAAACACCATATATTTT.